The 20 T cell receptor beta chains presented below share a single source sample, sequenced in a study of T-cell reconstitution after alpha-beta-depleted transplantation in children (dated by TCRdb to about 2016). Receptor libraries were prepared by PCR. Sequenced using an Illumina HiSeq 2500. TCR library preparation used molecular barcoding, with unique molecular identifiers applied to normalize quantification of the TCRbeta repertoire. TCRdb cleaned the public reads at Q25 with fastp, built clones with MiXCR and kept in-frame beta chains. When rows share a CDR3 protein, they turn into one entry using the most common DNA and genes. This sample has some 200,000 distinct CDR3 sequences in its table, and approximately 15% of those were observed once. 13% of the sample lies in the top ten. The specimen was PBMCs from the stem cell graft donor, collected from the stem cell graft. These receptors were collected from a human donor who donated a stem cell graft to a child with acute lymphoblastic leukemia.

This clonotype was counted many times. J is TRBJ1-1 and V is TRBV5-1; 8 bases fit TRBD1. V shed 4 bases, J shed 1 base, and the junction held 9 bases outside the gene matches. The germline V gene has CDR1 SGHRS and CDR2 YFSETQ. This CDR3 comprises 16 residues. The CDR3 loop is CASSPPSTGGNTEAFF. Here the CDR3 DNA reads TGCGCCAGCAGCCCCCCTTCAACAGGGGGGAACACTGAAGCTTTCTTT.

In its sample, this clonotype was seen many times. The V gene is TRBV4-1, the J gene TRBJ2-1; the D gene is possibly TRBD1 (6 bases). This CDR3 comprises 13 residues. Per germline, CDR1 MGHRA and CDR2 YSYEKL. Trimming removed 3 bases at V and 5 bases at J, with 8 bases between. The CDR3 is CASSQYRDNEQFF. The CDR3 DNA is TGCGCCAGCAGCCAGTACAGGGACAATGAGCAGTTCTTC.

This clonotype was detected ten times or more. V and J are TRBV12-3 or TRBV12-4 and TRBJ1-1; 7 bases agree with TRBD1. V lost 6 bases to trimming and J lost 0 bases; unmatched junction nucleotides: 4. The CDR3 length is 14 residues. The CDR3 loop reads CASRPQGMNTEAFF. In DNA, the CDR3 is TGTGCCAGCAGGCCACAGGGGATGAACACTGAAGCTTTCTTT.

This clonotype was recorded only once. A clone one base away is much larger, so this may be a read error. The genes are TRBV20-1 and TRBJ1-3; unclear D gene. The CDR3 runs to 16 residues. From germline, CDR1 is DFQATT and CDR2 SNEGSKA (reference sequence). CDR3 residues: CSARVVLGISGNTMYF. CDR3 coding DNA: TGCAGTGCTAGAGTTGTTCTCGGGATCTCTGGAAACACCATGTATTTT.

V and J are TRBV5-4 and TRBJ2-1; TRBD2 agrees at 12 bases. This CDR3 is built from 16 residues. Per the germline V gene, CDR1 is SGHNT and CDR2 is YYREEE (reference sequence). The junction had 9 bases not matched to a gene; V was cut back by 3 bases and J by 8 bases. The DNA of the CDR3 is TGTGCCAGCAGCTACTCCGGGACTAGCGGGCCCCATGAGCAGTTCTTC. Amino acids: CASSYSGTSGPHEQFF.

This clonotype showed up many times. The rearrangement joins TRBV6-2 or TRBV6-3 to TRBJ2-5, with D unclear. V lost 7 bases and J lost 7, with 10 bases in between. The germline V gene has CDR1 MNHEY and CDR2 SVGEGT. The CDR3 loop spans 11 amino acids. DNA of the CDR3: TGTGCCAGCACCAACTGGGGGACCCAGTACTTC. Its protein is CASTNWGTQYF.

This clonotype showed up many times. The CDR3 nucleotides are TGTGCCAGCAGTGAAAAATGGACAGGAGCTGGTAGGAGAGAGACCCAGTACTTC. Encoded protein: CASSEKWTGAGRRETQYF. The genes are TRBV6-1 and TRBJ2-5, with TRBD1 matching over 7 bases. The CDR3 extends over 18 amino acids. Germline V lookup: CDR1 MNHNS, CDR2 SASEGT. V was pared by 2 bases and J by 4 bases, with 16 bases of the junction left unmatched.

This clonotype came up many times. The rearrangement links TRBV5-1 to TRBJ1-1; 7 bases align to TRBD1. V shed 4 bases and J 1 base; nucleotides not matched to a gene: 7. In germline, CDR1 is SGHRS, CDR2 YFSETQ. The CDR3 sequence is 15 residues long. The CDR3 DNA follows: TGCGCCAGCAGCCTGGAAGGGACAGCGAACACTGAAGCTTTCTTT. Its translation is CASSLEGTANTEAFF.

CDR3 region: CASSPGTGMPYGYTF. DNA for the CDR3: TGCGCCAGCAGCCCCGGGACAGGGATGCCATATGGCTACACCTTC. J is TRBJ1-2 and V is TRBV5-1; 9 positions agree with TRBD1. The CDR3 spans 15 residues. Germline CDR1 and CDR2: SGHRS and YFSETQ. With 4 bases clipped from V and 5 bases from J, the junction kept 9 bases outside the gene matches.

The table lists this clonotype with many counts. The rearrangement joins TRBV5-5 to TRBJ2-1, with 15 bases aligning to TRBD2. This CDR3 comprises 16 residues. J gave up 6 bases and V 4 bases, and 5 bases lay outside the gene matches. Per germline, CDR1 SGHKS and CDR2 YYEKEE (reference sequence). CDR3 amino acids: CASSAGTSGRTNEQFF. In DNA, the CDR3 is TGTGCCAGCAGCGCCGGGACTAGCGGGAGGACCAATGAGCAGTTCTTC. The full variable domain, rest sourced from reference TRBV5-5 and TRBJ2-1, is DAGVTQSPTHLIKTRGQQVTLRCSPISGHKSVSWYQQVLGQGPQFIFQYYEKEERGRGNFPDRFSARQFPNYSSELNVNALLLGDSALYLCASSAGTSGRTNEQFFGPGTRLTVL.

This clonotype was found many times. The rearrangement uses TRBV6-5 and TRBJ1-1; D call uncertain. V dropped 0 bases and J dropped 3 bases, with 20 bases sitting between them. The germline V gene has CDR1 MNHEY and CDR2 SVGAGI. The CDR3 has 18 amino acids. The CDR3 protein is CASSYSPGGSPLHTEAFF. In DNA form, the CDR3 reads TGTGCCAGCAGTTACTCTCCAGGAGGCAGCCCTCTACACACTGAAGCTTTCTTT.

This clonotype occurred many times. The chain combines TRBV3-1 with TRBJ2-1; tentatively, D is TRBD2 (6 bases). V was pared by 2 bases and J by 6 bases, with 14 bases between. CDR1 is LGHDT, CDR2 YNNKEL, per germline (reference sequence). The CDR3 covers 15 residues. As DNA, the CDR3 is TGTGCCAGCAGCCAATGGCTAGCGACTACCAATGAGCAGTTCTTC. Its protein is CASSQWLATTNEQFF.

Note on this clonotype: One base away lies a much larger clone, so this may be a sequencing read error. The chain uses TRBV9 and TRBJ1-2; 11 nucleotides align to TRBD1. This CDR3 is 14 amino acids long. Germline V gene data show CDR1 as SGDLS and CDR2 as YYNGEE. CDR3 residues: CAISAGQGARGYTF. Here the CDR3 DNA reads TGTGCCATCAGCGCTGGACAGGGGGCGCGTGGCTACACCTTC.

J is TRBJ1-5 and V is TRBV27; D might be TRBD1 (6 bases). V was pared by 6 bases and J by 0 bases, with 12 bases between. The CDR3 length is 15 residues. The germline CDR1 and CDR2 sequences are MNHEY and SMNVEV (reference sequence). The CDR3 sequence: CASRNAQGSNQPQHF. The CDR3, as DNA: TGTGCCAGCAGAAACGCACAGGGTAGCAATCAGCCCCAGCATTTT.

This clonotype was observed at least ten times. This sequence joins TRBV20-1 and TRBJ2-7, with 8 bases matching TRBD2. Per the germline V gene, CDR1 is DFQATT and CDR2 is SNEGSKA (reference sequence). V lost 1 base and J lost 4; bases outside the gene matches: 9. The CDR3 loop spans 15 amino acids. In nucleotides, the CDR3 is TGCAGTGCTAGAGGGCTGGCGGGGGGCGGATACGAGCAGTACTTC. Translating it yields CSARGLAGGGYEQYF.

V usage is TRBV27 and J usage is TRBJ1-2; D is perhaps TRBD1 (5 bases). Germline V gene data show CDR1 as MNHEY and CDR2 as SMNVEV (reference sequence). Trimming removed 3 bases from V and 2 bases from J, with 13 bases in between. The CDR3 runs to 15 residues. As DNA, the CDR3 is TGTGCCAGCAGTTTGGGGACGGCCCCCAACTATGGCTACACCTTC. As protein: CASSLGTAPNYGYTF.

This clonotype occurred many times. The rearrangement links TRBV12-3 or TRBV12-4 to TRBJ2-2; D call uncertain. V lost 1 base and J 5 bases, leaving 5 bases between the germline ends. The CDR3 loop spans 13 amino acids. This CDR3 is CASSLGRTGELFF. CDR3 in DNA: TGTGCCAGCAGTTTAGGGAGAACCGGGGAGCTGTTTTTT.

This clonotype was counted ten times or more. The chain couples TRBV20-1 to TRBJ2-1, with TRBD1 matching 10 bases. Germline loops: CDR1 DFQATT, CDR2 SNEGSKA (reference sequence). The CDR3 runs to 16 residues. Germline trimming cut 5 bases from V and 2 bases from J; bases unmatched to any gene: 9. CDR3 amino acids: CSASATDRGAYNEQFF. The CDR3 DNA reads TGCAGTGCTTCCGCGACGGACAGGGGGGCCTACAATGAGCAGTTCTTC.

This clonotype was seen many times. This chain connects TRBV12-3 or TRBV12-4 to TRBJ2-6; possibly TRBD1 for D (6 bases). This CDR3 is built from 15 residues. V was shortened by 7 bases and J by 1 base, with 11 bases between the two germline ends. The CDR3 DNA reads TGTGCCAGCATTAAGGACAGTTCTGGGGCCAACGTCCTGACTTTC. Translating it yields CASIKDSSGANVLTF.

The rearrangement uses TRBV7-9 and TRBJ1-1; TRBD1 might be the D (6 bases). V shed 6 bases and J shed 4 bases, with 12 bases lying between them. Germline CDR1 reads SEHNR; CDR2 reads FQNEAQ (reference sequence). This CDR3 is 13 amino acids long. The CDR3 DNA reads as TGTGCCAGCAGGGAGGGGGGTAGCACTGAAGCTTTCTTT. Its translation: CASREGGSTEAFF.